This entry lists 4 T cell receptor beta chains sequenced from one sample in a study of spatial heterogeneity in lung cancer. TCRdb re-analysed the 5' RACE reads in MiXCR, keeping a single row per CDR3 protein. The data contain about 12,000 distinct CDR3 sequences, under 5% of them singletons. Documented time point: sample taken at primary tumor resection. Unsorted whole RNA from tumor, nontumor lung or frozen PBMC underwent sequencing. The specimen was PBMCs, collected at surgery. These receptors came from a male donor with early-stage non-small cell lung cancer.

By sample fraction, this clonotype is medium-sized. The library was built for alpha chains, so this beta chain is an off-target read and its size means little. Here the CDR3 DNA reads TGTGCCAGCAGTTACTCGACGGATCAGCCCCAGCATTTT. Translated: CASSYSTDQPQHF. V gene TRBV6-5 combines with J gene TRBJ1-5; no clear D gene. The CDR3 runs to 13 residues. Between the trimmed V and J ends, which lost 0 bases and 5 bases, there was a span of 5 bases. Germline CDR1 is MNHEY and CDR2 is SVGAGI.

This clonotype was detected a few times. Being off target in a library aimed at alpha chains, this beta chain has a size of little meaning. This rearrangement joins TRBV7-2 to TRBJ1-1; D might be TRBD1 (5 bases). The V gene lost 1 base and the J gene lost 5 bases, with 8 bases spanning the gap. The CDR3 totals 13 residues. Germline CDR1 and CDR2: SGHTA and FQGNSA. This CDR3 is CASSLVEGTEAFF. The CDR3 DNA reads TGTGCCAGCAGCTTAGTGGAGGGGACTGAAGCTTTCTTT.

This clonotype came up many times. The library was built for alpha chains, so this beta chain is an off-target read and its size means little. The genes are TRBV7-9 and TRBJ1-2; D gene unclear. Germline V lookup: CDR1 SEHNR, CDR2 FQNEAQ (reference sequence). This CDR3 region has 13 residues. The V end lost 5 bases, the J end lost 7 bases, and 14 bases lay between the germline ends. CDR3 region: CASSQRVSLGYTF. DNA of the CDR3: TGTGCCAGCAGCCAAAGGGTTTCGCTTGGCTACACCTTC.

This clonotype was seen ten or more times. A much larger clone is a single base away; this may be a read error. Within a library made for alpha chains, this beta chain is off target, and its count is uninformative. The chain uses TRBV4-3 and TRBJ2-1, with a possible D match to TRBD1 (6 bases). Germline CDR1 LGHNA, CDR2 YSLEER. This CDR3 is 17 amino acids long. V lost 0 bases, J lost 2 bases, and 14 bases lay in between. CDR3 coding DNA: TGCGCCAGCAGCCAAGATCAGGGGTTTAGCCCCTACAATGAGCAGTTCTTC. Protein sequence: CASSQDQGFSPYNEQFF.